Listed here is a single T cell receptor beta chain. This CDR3 is 14 amino acids long. Germline values: CDR1 KGHSH, CDR2 LQKENI. V was cut by 2 bases and J by 3 bases, with 9 bases left in between. In the source study's methods: Cell counts per sample came from amplifying reference gene primers. TCRdb's table, derived via immunoSEQ multiplex PCR, lists solely in-frame clones and lacks some. D and trimming come from the DNA, and the V and J calls and clone size come from that table. This sample has more than 75,000 clones; 75% to 90% occur once, and the top ten carry roughly 15%. The data derive from a study of blood T cell repertoires in COVID-19. Study as a whole: Nucleic acid was either cDNA or gDNA, and it came from T cells, B-cell-depleted T cells, or PBMCs.

The sequence came from a woman at least 80 years old with active or convalescent COVID-19. The specimen was peripheral blood. The chain has TRBV18 and TRBJ2-3; the D is unclear. CDR3 in amino acids: CASSPILSTDTQYF. CDR3 in DNA: TGTGCCAGCTCACCAATCTTGTCGACAGATACGCAGTATTTT.